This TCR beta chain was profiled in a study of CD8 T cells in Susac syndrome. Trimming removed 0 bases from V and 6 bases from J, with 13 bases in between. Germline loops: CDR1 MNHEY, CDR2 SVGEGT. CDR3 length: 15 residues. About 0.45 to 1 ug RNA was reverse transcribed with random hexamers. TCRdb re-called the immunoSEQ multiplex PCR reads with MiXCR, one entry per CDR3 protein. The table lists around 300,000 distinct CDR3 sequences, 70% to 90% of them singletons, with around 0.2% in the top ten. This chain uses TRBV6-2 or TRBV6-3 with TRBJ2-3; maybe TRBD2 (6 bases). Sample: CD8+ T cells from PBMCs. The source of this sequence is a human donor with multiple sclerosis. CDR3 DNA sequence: TGTGCCAGCAGTTACTCTGGGCGGGACGCGGATACGCAGTATTTT. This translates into CASSYSGRDADTQYF.